Below, 20 T cell receptor beta chains from the same sample are listed, as sequenced in a study of blood T cell repertoires in COVID-19. The data were produced by immunoSEQ multiplex PCR, yet TCRdb's version contains in-frame clones alone and is incomplete. Altogether about 250,000 clones are present, roughly 88% being singletons, with the ten largest covering 27%. Sequenced material: peripheral blood. The receptors stem from a man aged 35 to 55 with acute or convalescent COVID-19.

The chain employs TRBV14 and TRBJ2-2, with D perhaps TRBD1 (6 bases). Germline loops: CDR1 SGHDN, CDR2 FVKESK. V lost 0 bases to trimming and J lost 4 bases, with 9 bases between them. The CDR3 spans 15 residues. CDR3 nucleotides: TGTGCCAGCAGCCAAGAGTGGGGGCGCACCGGGGAGCTGTTTTTT. Its protein is CASSQEWGRTGELFF.

The chain is built from TRBV2 and TRBJ1-6; the match to TRBD1 covers 11 bases. The CDR3 runs 16 residues. The germline CDR1 and CDR2 sequences are SNHLY and FYNNEI. J lost 9 bases, V lost 7 bases, and 11 bases had no gene match. The CDR3, as DNA: TGTGCCAGCATTTTCAGCCCGGGACAGGGGGTTTCACCCCTCCACTTT. It translates to CASIFSPGQGVSPLHF.

This chain joins TRBV11-1 and TRBJ1-3; 7 positions agree with TRBD1. The V gene end was trimmed by 4 bases and the J gene end by 1 base; junction bases not matched to a gene: 7. Germline V gene lookup returns CDR1 SGHAT and CDR2 FQDESV (reference sequence). The CDR3 has 16 amino acids. CDR3 amino acids: CASSSRTGASGNTIYF. CDR3 nucleotide sequence: TGTGCCAGCAGCTCACGAACAGGGGCTTCTGGAAACACCATATATTTT.

The chain uses TRBV3-1 (or the pseudogene TRBV3-2) and TRBJ2-1, with D perhaps TRBD2 (5 bases). Trimming removed 4 bases at V and 2 bases at J, with 12 bases between. The germline CDR1 and CDR2 sequences are LGHDT and YNNKEL (reference sequence). The CDR3 covers 15 residues. Written as DNA, the CDR3 is TGTGCCAGCAGCCCGCTAGCCCCCCCCTACAATGAGCAGTTCTTC. Protein product: CASSPLAPPYNEQFF.

The chain employs TRBV9 and TRBJ2-1, with 12 bases aligning to TRBD2. The junction had 11 bases not matched to a gene; V was cut back by 4 bases and J by 9 bases. The CDR3 loop spans 16 amino acids. CDR1 SGDLS and CDR2 YYNGEE come from the germline V gene. The CDR3 coding sequence is TGTGCCAGCAGCTCAAGACTAGCGGGAGTGGTTGGTGAGCAGTTCTTC. It encodes CASSSRLAGVVGEQFF.

The CDR3 DNA reads as TGCGCCAGCAGCCAGGTCGGGACTAGCGCGGTTTTGGGTGAGCAGTTCTTC. This gives the protein CASSQVGTSAVLGEQFF. The chain employs TRBV4-3 and TRBJ2-1, with TRBD2 matching 10 bases. Germline CDR1 and CDR2: LGHNA and YSLEER. CDR3 length: 17 amino acids. Losses at the gene ends were 3 bases for V and 9 bases for J; bases not matched to a gene: 14.

The V gene is TRBV7-9, the J gene TRBJ1-4; 7 positions agree with TRBD1. The CDR3 runs 15 residues. Germline values: CDR1 SEHNR, CDR2 FQNEAQ (reference sequence). V shed 5 bases and J 5 bases; nucleotides not matched to a gene: 8. The CDR3 region is CASSDRDRTNEKLFF. The CDR3 DNA is TGTGCCAGCAGCGATAGGGACAGAACAAATGAAAAACTGTTTTTT.

This clone appeared once. The chain uses TRBV3-1 (or the pseudogene TRBV3-2) and TRBJ2-3; 7 nucleotides agree with TRBD2. Looked up from germline, CDR1 is LGHDT and CDR2 is YNNKEL (reference sequence). V dropped 3 bases and J dropped 2; count of bases not matched to a gene: 5. The CDR3 runs 15 residues. The CDR3 sequence: CASSQQRDNTDTQYF. The CDR3 nucleotides are TGTGCCAGCAGCCAGCAGCGGGATAACACAGATACGCAGTATTTT.

The chain uses TRBV29-1 and TRBJ2-7; TRBD1 matches 10 bases. This CDR3 comprises 15 residues. Per the germline V gene, CDR1 is SQVTM and CDR2 is ANQGSEA. J was trimmed by 7 bases and V by 7 bases; bases with no gene match: 16. The CDR3 is CSASERRQGAGEQYF. CDR3 nucleotides: TGCAGCGCCAGTGAAAGGAGACAGGGGGCAGGAGAGCAGTACTTC.

The chain carries TRBV5-8 and TRBJ1-5; D is possibly TRBD1 (5 bases). V was trimmed by 2 bases and J by 2 bases, leaving 17 bases between them. The CDR3 length is 17 residues. In germline, CDR1 is SGHTS, CDR2 YDEGEE. The CDR3: CASSFWTSLGGNQPQHF. As DNA, the CDR3 is TGTGCCAGCAGCTTCTGGACATCTTTAGGCGGCAATCAGCCCCAGCATTTT.

The chain has TRBV24-1 and TRBJ2-1, with TRBD2 matching over 9 bases. CDR1 is KGHDR, CDR2 SFDVKD, per germline. The CDR3 runs 15 residues. V dropped 5 bases and J dropped 3; count of bases not matched to a gene: 4. Here the CDR3 reads CATSGGSGSYNEQFF. The CDR3 region has the DNA TGTGCCACCAGTGGGGGTAGCGGGAGCTACAATGAGCAGTTCTTC.

V is TRBV5-1 and J is TRBJ2-5; D unresolved. Germline CDR1 SGHRS, CDR2 YFSETQ. V shed 2 bases and J shed 5 bases, with 7 bases lying between them. The CDR3 is 12 amino acids. For the CDR3, the DNA is TGCGCCAGCAGCTTATTCGAGGAGACCCAGTACTTC. Translation: CASSLFEETQYF.

This rearrangement joins TRBV11-2 to TRBJ1-6; D ambiguous. The CDR3 runs to 11 residues. Trimming removed 1 base at V and 13 bases at J, with 5 bases between. Germline V gives CDR1 SGHAT, CDR2 FQNNGV. The CDR3, as DNA: TGTGCCAGCAGCTTAGGAGGGCCCCTCCACTTT. Its translation is CASSLGGPLHF.

The genes are TRBV19 and TRBJ2-2; TRBD1 is a possible D gene (5 bases). V gave up 7 bases and J gave up 1 base, with 13 bases separating them. The germline V gene encodes CDR1 LNHDA and CDR2 SQIVND (reference sequence). The CDR3 covers 15 residues. CDR3 nucleotide sequence: TGTGCCAGTACTAAAAACAGGCAGAACACCGGGGAGCTGTTTTTT. It yields the protein CASTKNRQNTGELFF.

The chain combines TRBV14 with TRBJ2-1; a possible D gene is TRBD1 (6 bases). The CDR3 contains 18 residues. Germline V gene lookup returns CDR1 SGHDN and CDR2 FVKESK. V was trimmed by 0 bases and J by 4 bases, leaving 19 bases between them. Written as DNA, the CDR3 is TGTGCCAGCAGCCAAGATCTTGGACAGATCCCCAATTACAATGAGCAGTTCTTC. Residues: CASSQDLGQIPNYNEQFF.

The chain couples TRBV4-3 to TRBJ2-7; the match to TRBD2 covers 7 bases. Germline trimming cut 1 base from V and 5 bases from J; bases unmatched to any gene: 11. The CDR3 covers 16 residues. Germline CDR1 reads LGHNA; CDR2 reads YSLEER. CDR3 bases: TGCGCCAGCAGCCAAGGCTCGGTAGCGGGTGTCCACGAGCAGTACTTC. Translating gives CASSQGSVAGVHEQYF.

This clone has more than one count but fewer than ten. The J gene is TRBJ1-2, the V gene TRBV12-3 or TRBV12-4, with D perhaps matching TRBD1 (5 bases). V lost 6 bases and J 3 bases, leaving 11 bases between the germline ends. CDR3 length equals 13 residues. CDR3 DNA sequence: TGTGCCAGCAGGCGACAGCGACACTATGGCTACACCTTC. Amino acids: CASRRQRHYGYTF.

The V and J genes are TRBV5-1 and TRBJ2-5; 7 bases line up with TRBD2. This CDR3 has 15 residues. V dropped 0 bases and J dropped 5; count of bases not matched to a gene: 7. Germline CDR1 and CDR2: SGHRS and YFSETQ. CDR3 region: CASSLAGGSWETQYF. CDR3 coding DNA: TGCGCCAGCAGCTTGGCGGGCGGGAGTTGGGAGACCCAGTACTTC.

A note on this clone: The same CDR3 is also encoded by other DNA sequences in this sample. J is TRBJ1-1 and V is TRBV5-1; perhaps TRBD1 as D (5 bases). This CDR3 region has 14 residues. V was pared by 1 base and J by 1 base, with 8 bases between. Germline V lookup: CDR1 SGHRS, CDR2 YFSETQ. CDR3 protein: CASSLTGGNTEAFF. The CDR3 bases are TGCGCCAGCAGCTTGACAGGTGGGAACACTGAAGCTTTCTTT.

In its sample, this clone was seen many times. V usage is TRBV5-4 and J usage is TRBJ2-7; 8 bases fit TRBD1. The germline CDR1 and CDR2 sequences are SGHNT and YYREEE (reference sequence). The CDR3 has 15 amino acids. The trim removed 4 bases at V and 3 bases at J, leaving 9 bases unmatched. The CDR3 loop reads CASSGSGTGDYEQYF. CDR3 bases: TGTGCCAGCAGCGGATCCGGGACAGGTGACTACGAGCAGTACTTC.